This T cell receptor beta chain is drawn from a study of radiotherapy plus CTLA-4 blockade in lung cancer. Per germline, CDR1 SGHTA and CDR2 FQGNSA. The CDR3 sequence is 12 residues long. The V gene lost 5 bases and the J gene lost 9 bases, with 13 bases spanning the gap. Participants had chemo-refractory metastatic non-small-cell lung cancer and were treated with focal radiation plus ipilimumab CTLA-4 blockade. Libraries were prepared by immunoSEQ multiplex PCR; TCRdb keeps only in-frame clonotypes and omits some of them. The sample shows roughly 60,000 clones, roughly three quarters of them seen only once.

The sample was peripheral blood, taken from a patient treated with radiotherapy plus ipilimumab. This chain uses TRBV7-2 with TRBJ2-5; D may be TRBD1 (5 bases). The source of this sequence is a human donor with non-small cell lung cancer who had a complete response to radiotherapy plus ipilimumab. The CDR3: CASSPQSRAQYF. The CDR3 region has the DNA TGTGCCAGCAGCCCCCAATCCAGGGCCCAGTACTTC.